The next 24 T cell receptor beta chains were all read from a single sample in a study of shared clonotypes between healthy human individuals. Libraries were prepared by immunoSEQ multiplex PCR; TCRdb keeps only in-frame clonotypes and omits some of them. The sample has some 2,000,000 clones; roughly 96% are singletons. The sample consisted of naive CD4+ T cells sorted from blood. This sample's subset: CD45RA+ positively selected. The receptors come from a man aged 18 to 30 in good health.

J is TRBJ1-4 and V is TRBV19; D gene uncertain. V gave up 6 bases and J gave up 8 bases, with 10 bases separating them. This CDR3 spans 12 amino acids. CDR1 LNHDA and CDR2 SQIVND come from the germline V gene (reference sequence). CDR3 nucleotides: TGTGCCAGTAGATACACTGGGGAAAAACTGTTTTTT. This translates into CASRYTGEKLFF.

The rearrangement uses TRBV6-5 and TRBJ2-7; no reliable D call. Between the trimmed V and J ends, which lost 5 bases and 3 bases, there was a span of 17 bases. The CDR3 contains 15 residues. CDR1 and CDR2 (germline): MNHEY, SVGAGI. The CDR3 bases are TGTGCCAGCAGTCGCCCGTGGCGGTTGGGCTACGAGCAGTACTTC. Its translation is CASSRPWRLGYEQYF.

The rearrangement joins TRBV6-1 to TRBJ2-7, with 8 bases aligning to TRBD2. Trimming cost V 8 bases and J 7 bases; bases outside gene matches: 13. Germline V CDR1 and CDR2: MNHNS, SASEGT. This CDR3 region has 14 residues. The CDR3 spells CASLREGRSGEQYF. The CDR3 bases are TGTGCCAGCCTTCGGGAGGGGCGATCAGGGGAGCAGTACTTC.

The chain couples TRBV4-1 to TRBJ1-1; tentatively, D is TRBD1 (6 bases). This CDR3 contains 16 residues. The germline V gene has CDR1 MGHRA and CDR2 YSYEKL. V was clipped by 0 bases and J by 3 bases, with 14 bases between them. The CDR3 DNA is TGCGCCAGCAGCCAAGACCCGGGGGACACCTACACTGAAGCTTTCTTT. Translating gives CASSQDPGDTYTEAFF.

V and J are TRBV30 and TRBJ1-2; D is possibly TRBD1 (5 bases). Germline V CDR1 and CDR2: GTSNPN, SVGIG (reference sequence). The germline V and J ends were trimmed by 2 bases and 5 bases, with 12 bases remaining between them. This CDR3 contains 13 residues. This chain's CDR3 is CAWSPPRAYGYTF. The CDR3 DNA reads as TGTGCCTGGAGTCCCCCCAGGGCTTATGGCTACACCTTC. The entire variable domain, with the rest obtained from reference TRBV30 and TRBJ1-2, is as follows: SQTIHQWPATLVQPVGSPLSLECTVEGTSNPNLYWYRQAAGRGLQLLFYSVGIGQISSEVPQNLSASRPQDRQFILSSKKLLLSDSGFYLCAWSPPRAYGYTFGSGTRLTVV.

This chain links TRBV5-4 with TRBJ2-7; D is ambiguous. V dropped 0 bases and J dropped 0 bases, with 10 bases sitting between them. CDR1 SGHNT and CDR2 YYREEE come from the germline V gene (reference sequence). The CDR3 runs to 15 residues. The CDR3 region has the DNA TGTGCCAGCAGCTTGGGGCAAAGCAACTCCTACGAGCAGTACTTC. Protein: CASSLGQSNSYEQYF.

CDR3 amino acids: CAGGGTGISEQYF. CDR3 in DNA: TGTGCTGGAGGAGGGACAGGGATCTCCGAGCAGTACTTC. The chain links TRBV28 to TRBJ2-7, with 9 bases fitting TRBD1. CDR1 and CDR2 (germline): MDHEN, SYDVKM. The CDR3 is 13 residues long. Variable domain in full (rest from reference TRBV28 and TRBJ2-7): DVKVTQSSRYLVKRTGEKVFLECVQDMDHENMFWYRQDPGLGLRLIYFSYDVKMKEKGDIPEGYSVSREKKERFSLILESASTNQTSMYLCAGGGTGISEQYFGPGTRLTVT.

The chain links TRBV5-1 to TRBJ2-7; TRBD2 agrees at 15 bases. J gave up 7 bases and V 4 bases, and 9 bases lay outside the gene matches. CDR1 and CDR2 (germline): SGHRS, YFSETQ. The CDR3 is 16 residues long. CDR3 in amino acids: CASSLGTSGRLGEQYF. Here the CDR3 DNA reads TGCGCCAGCAGCCTAGGGACTAGCGGGAGGCTAGGGGAGCAGTACTTC.

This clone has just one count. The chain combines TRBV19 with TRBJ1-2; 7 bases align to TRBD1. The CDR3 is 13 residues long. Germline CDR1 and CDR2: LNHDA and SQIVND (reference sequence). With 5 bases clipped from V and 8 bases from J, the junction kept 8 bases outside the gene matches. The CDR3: CASSPRQGRGYTF. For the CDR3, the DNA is TGTGCCAGTAGTCCGCGACAGGGAAGAGGCTACACCTTC.

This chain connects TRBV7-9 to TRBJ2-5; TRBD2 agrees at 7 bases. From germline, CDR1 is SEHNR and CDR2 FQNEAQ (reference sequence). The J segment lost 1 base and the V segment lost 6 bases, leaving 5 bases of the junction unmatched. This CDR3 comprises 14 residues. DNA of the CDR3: TGTGCCAGCAGAAAGGGAGGGGCCCAAGAGACCCAGTACTTC. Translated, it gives CASRKGGAQETQYF.

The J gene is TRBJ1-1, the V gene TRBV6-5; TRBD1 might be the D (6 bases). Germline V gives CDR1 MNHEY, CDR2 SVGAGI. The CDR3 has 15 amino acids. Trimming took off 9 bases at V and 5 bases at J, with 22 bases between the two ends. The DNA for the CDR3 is TGTGCCAGTAGGAGAGAGCTAGGGGGGGTGACTGAAGCTTTCTTT. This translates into CASRRELGGVTEAFF.

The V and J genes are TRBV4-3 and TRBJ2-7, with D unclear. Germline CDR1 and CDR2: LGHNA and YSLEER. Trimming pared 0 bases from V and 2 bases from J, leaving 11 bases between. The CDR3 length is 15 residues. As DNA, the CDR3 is TGCGCCAGCAGCCAAGAACCCAGGTCTACCTACGAGCAGTACTTC. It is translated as CASSQEPRSTYEQYF.

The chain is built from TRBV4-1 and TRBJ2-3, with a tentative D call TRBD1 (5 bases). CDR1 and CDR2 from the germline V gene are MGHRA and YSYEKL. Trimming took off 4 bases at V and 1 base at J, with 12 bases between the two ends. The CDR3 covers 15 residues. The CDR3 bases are TGCGCCAGCAGCCTTCAGGGAATCGGCACAGATACGCAGTATTTT. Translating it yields CASSLQGIGTDTQYF.

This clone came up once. CDR3 residues: CAWDPGLAGPTGELFF. The CDR3 DNA sequence: TGTGCCTGGGACCCCGGGCTAGCGGGGCCCACCGGGGAGCTGTTTTTT. This chain joins TRBV30 and TRBJ2-2; 9 bases fit TRBD2. The V and J ends lost 5 bases and 4 bases, in that order; junction bases with no gene match: 11. The CDR3 is 16 amino acids. The germline V gene has CDR1 GTSNPN and CDR2 SVGIG (reference sequence).

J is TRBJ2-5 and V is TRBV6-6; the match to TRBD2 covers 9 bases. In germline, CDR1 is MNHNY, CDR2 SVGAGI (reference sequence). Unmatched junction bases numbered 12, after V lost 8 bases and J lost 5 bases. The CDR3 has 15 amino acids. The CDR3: CASLEAGGYVETQYF. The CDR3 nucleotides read TGTGCCAGCCTTGAGGCGGGGGGGTACGTTGAGACCCAGTACTTC.

In nucleotides, the CDR3 is TGTGCCAGTAGTATATCCGACAGGGGGTCCCTCTACGAGCAGTACTTC. This gives the protein CASSISDRGSLYEQYF. The rearrangement uses TRBV19 and TRBJ2-7; 9 bases agree with TRBD1. There are 16 residues in the CDR3. In germline, CDR1 is LNHDA, CDR2 SQIVND (reference sequence). V lost 2 bases, J lost 3 bases, and 8 bases stayed unmatched. The full variable domain, rest sourced from reference TRBV19 and TRBJ2-7, is DGGITQSPKYLFRKEGQNVTLSCEQNLNHDAMYWYRQDPGQGLRLIYYSQIVNDFQKGDIAEGYSVSREKKESFPLTVTSAQKNPTAFYLCASSISDRGSLYEQYFGPGTRLTVT.

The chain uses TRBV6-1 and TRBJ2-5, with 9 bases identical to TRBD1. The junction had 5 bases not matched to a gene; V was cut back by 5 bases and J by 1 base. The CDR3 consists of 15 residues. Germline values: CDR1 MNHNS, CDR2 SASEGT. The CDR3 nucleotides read TGTGCCAGCAGTTGGGACAGGGCCACCCAAGAGACCCAGTACTTC. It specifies CASSWDRATQETQYF.

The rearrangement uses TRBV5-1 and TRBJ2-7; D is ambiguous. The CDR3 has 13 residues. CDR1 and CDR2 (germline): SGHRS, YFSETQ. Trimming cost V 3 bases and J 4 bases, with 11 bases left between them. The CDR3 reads CASSSPGPYEQYF. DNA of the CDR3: TGCGCCAGCAGCTCGCCGGGCCCTTACGAGCAGTACTTC.

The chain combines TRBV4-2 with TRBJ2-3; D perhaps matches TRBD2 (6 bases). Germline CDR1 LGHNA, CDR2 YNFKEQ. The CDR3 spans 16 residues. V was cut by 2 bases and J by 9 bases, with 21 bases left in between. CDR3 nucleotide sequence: TGTGCCAGCAGCCAACCAAGCGGGTTGCCGATAGGGACGCAGTATTTT. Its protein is CASSQPSGLPIGTQYF.

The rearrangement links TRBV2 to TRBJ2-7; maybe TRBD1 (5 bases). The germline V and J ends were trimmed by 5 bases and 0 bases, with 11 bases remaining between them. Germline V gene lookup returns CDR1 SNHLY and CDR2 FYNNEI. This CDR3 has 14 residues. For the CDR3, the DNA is TGTGCCAGCAGTCAGGACACGAGCTCCTACGAGCAGTACTTC. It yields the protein CASSQDTSSYEQYF.

The CDR3 nucleotides are TGTGCCATTTCGACAGGCTCCGTCCTCCACTTT. Protein product: CAISTGSVLHF. The chain employs TRBV30 and TRBJ1-6; TRBD1 might be the D (6 bases). The ends were cut back, 8 bases at V and 15 bases at J, with 17 bases in the middle. The germline V gene encodes CDR1 GTSNPN and CDR2 SVGIG (reference sequence). This CDR3 has 11 residues.

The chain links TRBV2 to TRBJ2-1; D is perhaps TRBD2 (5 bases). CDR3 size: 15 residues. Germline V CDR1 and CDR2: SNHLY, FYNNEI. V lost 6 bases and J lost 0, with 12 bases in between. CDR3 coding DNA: TGTGCCAGCAGCACTAGGACCAGCTCCTACAATGAGCAGTTCTTC. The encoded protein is CASSTRTSSYNEQFF.

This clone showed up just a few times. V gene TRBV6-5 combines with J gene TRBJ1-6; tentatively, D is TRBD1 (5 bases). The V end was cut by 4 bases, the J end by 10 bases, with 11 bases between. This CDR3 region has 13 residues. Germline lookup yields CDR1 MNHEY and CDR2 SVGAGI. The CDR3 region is CASSSTVRSPLHF. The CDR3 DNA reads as TGTGCCAGCAGTTCGACAGTCCGATCACCCCTCCACTTT.

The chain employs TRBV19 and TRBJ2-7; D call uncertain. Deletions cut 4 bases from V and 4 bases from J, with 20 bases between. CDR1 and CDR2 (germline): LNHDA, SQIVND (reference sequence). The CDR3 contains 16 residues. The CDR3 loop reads CASSTNTISNQYEQYF. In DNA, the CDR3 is TGTGCCAGTAGTACAAATACTATCTCAAATCAGTACGAGCAGTACTTC.